This TCR beta chain was recorded in a study of molecular identifiers for immune sequencing clone quantification (dated 2018 in TCRdb). In the study overall: For a replicate experiment, the RNA from either approximately 20,000 or 100,000 naive CD8 T cells was divided into five aliquots, and four of those aliquots went on to sequencing. CD8 T cells were used in a methods study to benchmark molecular-identifier clustering-based TCR repertoire sequencing (MIDCIRS) and TCR RNA copy counting.

The germline V gene provides CDR1 MNHEY and CDR2 SVGEGT. The junction shows trimming of 2 bases on V and 5 bases on J, plus 7 bases between the germline ends. The CDR3 measures 12 amino acids from cysteine to phenylalanine. Solely the CDR3 DNA is kept, with 36 bases framed from the first base. Receptor amplification or capture employed PCR. Sequencing was carried out with a NextSeq 500. Bulk TCR libraries were prepared as previously described, using TCR primers listed in Table S5. Total RNA was purified with the Qiagen AllPrep DNA/RNA kit. Before analysis, reads from multiple sequencing runs of one library were combined. Under the source paper's analysis protocol: Reads were retained only if an exact TCR constant sequence was present, and the retained reads were trimmed to 150 nt and grouped according to their 12-nt molecular barcodes. Reads in each barcode group were sub-clustered using a 15% Levenshtein threshold, and a quality-weighted consensus sequence was built for each RNA molecule. Non-functional sequences were excluded, and lower-count sequences lying one edit away from another sequence were also excluded. Barcode sub-clusters with fewer than 20% of the maximum read count were removed, based on fitting two negative binomial distributions. TCRdb reprocessing: public reads trimmed at Q25 with fastp, clones called with MiXCR, in-frame beta chains kept. Entries that share a CDR3 protein sequence are merged under the most common genes and DNA. TCRdb's processing, not the study's, gives the V and J calls here. This sample holds some 580,000 distinct CDR3 sequences; around 25% were observed only once. 0.78% of the sample lies in the top ten.

Broad study findings and their caveats: Spiked-in Jurkat TCR RNA equivalent to a single cell was reported to be detectable even among 750,000 to 1,000,000 naive CD8 T cells. In CMV-specific effector cells, clones with more than 20 RNA copies accounted for over 99% of molecules, whereas in naive cells such clones accounted for under 1%. The sizes of highly expanded clones could end up underestimated when identical TCR molecules share a barcode. Modeling indicated around 2.7 TCR RNA copies recovered per cell, compared with 9 to 10 by digital PCR, which implies a capture efficiency of about 27%. When barcode sub-clustering was not used, chimeric consensus sequences inflated TCR diversity, with chimeras reaching as high as 47%. The naive libraries included spiked-in Jurkat TCR RNA (about ten copies' worth), and this RNA is not part of the donor repertoire.

The sample holds a few counts of this clonotype. No antigen is known for it. Base-call qualities are not available, and no considerably larger clone is one nucleotide away. Libraries of naive CD8 T cells were built from anywhere between roughly 17,000 and 1,000,000 sorted cells, with 10%, 30% or 50% of the purified RNA used. Naive CD8 T cells, defined as CD8+CD4-CCR7+CD45RA+, were FACS-sorted into RLT Plus buffer on a BD FACSAria II. Approximately nine TCR copies' worth of Jurkat RNA were spiked into roughly 17,000-1,100,000 naive CD8 T cell samples to test detection sensitivity. CD8 T cells were enriched with RosetteSep CD8+ T Cell Enrichment Cocktail and Ficoll-Paque, followed by ACK red cell lysis.

The receptor comes from a human donor in good health. Some libraries in this study had Jurkat cell RNA spiked in. The material sequenced was naive CD8+ T cells from blood, with Jurkat cell RNA spiked in. Per the publication, the cell subset or site label means: FACS-sorted CD8+CD4-CCR7+CD45RA+ naive T cells. The sequence joins TRBV6-2 or TRBV6-3 to TRBJ2-7; no D segment can be confidently identified. For the CDR3, the sequence is CASSYPLDEQYF. The sequence in DNA is TGTGCCAGCAGTTACCCTCTCGACGAGCAGTACTTC.